The next 13 T cell receptor beta chains were all read from a single sample in a study of metastatic and nonmetastatic thyroid tumors. TCRdb re-called clones via MiXCR from the PCR reads. The sample comprises some 69,000 clones, 12% to 15% of which are singletons, and approximately 7% rests with the top ten. Each patient came to thyroid surgery without any prior treatment (of any kind). The specimen sequenced was blood. These receptors all stem from a male donor with papillary thyroid cancer or a benign thyroid nodule (not recorded which). Some clones in this sample may be carry-over from other donors' samples.

This clone was recorded at least ten times. This chain uses TRBV24-1 with TRBJ2-3, with D tentatively TRBD1 or TRBD2 (5 bases each). This CDR3 comprises 18 residues. The V end was cut by 1 base, the J end by 4 bases, with 20 bases between. The V gene's germline CDR1 is KGHDR and CDR2 SFDVKD. CDR3 in amino acids: CATSDFRGSFTRADTQYF. DNA of the CDR3: TGTGCCACCAGTGATTTCCGGGGTTCATTTACCAGGGCAGATACGCAGTATTTT.

This clone was observed at least ten times. This rearrangement joins TRBV5-8 to TRBJ1-1, with D unclear. This CDR3 has 13 residues. Looked up from germline, CDR1 is SGHTS and CDR2 is YDEGEE. Trimming cost V 5 bases and J 3 bases, with 11 bases left between them. The CDR3 region has the DNA TGTGCCAGCAGTTCTACACGGCACACTGAAGCTTTCTTT. This translates into CASSSTRHTEAFF.

This clone was detected ten times or more. The chain has TRBV12-3 or TRBV12-4 and TRBJ2-3; 11 nucleotides match TRBD2. V trimming: 3 bases; J trimming: 2 bases; junction bases outside the gene matches: 7. This CDR3 region has 17 residues. In DNA form, the CDR3 reads TGTGCCAGCAGTTTGGGGACTAGCGGACAAAACACAGATACGCAGTATTTT. Its protein product is CASSLGTSGQNTDTQYF.

This clone was counted at least ten times. The chain carries TRBV30 and TRBJ2-5; the D is unclear. V lost 5 bases and J 2 bases, leaving 6 bases between the germline ends. Germline CDR1 and CDR2: GTSNPN and SVGIG (reference sequence). This CDR3 is 11 amino acids long. This CDR3 is CAWQAQETQYF. CDR3 bases: TGTGCCTGGCAGGCTCAAGAGACCCAGTACTTC.

CDR3 sequence (DNA): TGCAGTGCTAGAGATCCCACAGGGGGAGTAAACCAGTACGTC. Amino acid sequence: CSARDPTGGVNQYV. This chain joins TRBV20-1 and TRBJ2-7, with TRBD1 matching 8 bases. The CDR3 spans 14 residues. The junction had 11 bases not matched to a gene; V was cut back by 0 bases and J by 10 bases. CDR1 is DFQATT, CDR2 SNEGSKA, per germline (reference sequence).

This chain connects TRBV27 to TRBJ2-7, with D maybe TRBD1 (6 bases). The CDR3 sequence is 15 residues long. Germline V CDR1 and CDR2: MNHEY, SMNVEV (reference sequence). V was clipped by 3 bases and J by 3 bases, with 15 bases between them. The CDR3 loop is CASSLGDTTLYEQYF. DNA for the CDR3: TGTGCCAGCAGTTTGGGGGACACCACCCTCTACGAGCAGTACTTC.

This clone was seen repeatedly, ten times or more. Other DNA sequences within the sample encode an identical CDR3. V and J are TRBV2 and TRBJ1-1; D is ambiguous. Germline loops: CDR1 SNHLY, CDR2 FYNNEI. V dropped 3 bases and J dropped 1 base, with 6 bases sitting between them. CDR3 length: 13 amino acids. CDR3 sequence reads: CASSEAGNTEAFF. CDR3 coding DNA: TGTGCCAGCAGTGAGGCGGGGAACACTGAAGCTTTCTTT.

As for this clone: The junction departs from germline at one end; a sequencing error may be responsible. V is TRBV20-1 and J is TRBJ2-7; D not resolved. CDR1 and CDR2 from the germline V gene are DFQATT and SNEGSKA (reference sequence). The CDR3 contains 11 residues. CDR3 sequence reads: CGARKGYEQYF. The CDR3 nucleotides read TGCGGTGCTAGAAAGGGCTACGAGCAGTACTTC.

This clone was seen at least ten times. The V and J genes are TRBV6-1 and TRBJ2-2; weak D call: TRBD1 (7 bases). The V end was cut by 10 bases, the J end by 5 bases, with 20 bases between. The CDR3 is made up of 15 amino acids. Germline V gives CDR1 MNHNS, CDR2 SASEGT. The CDR3, as DNA: TGTGCCACCATCCAGGAGGGACAGCGTACCGGGGAGCTGTTTTTT. It specifies CATIQEGQRTGELFF.

This clone was seen repeatedly, ten times or more. The genes are TRBV27 and TRBJ2-5; the match to TRBD2 covers 10 bases. The CDR3 sequence is 16 residues long. Germline V CDR1 and CDR2: MNHEY, SMNVEV (reference sequence). Trimming at V came to 4 bases and at J to 2 bases, leaving 7 bases not matched to a gene. The CDR3 loop reads CASSSILAGEQETQYF. CDR3 nucleotides: TGTGCCAGCAGTTCCATCCTAGCGGGAGAACAAGAGACCCAGTACTTC.

The chain employs TRBV20-1 and TRBJ2-5; D is unclear. The V gene lost 3 bases and the J gene lost 4 bases, with 9 bases spanning the gap. Germline V gene sequence: CDR1 DFQATT, CDR2 SNEGSKA (reference sequence). The CDR3 runs 12 residues. CDR3 residues: CSASSVGETQYF. CDR3 bases: TGCAGTGCTAGTTCCGTGGGAGAGACCCAGTACTTC.

Ten or more counts support this clone. CDR3 sequence reads: CASRTVGAYEQYF. In DNA, the CDR3 is TGTGCCAGCAGGACGGTGGGAGCCTACGAGCAGTACTTC. This chain joins TRBV6-2 or TRBV6-3 and TRBJ2-7; TRBD2 is a possible D gene (5 bases). The CDR3 extends over 13 amino acids. Trimming left V 6 bases short and J 2 bases short, with 11 bases between. CDR1 is MNHEY, CDR2 SVGEGT, per germline.

This clone occurred many times. This chain joins TRBV4-1 and TRBJ1-2; 7 positions match TRBD1. Germline values: CDR1 MGHRA, CDR2 YSYEKL. The CDR3 runs to 14 residues. V trimming: 5 bases; J trimming: 1 base; junction bases outside the gene matches: 4. In nucleotides, the CDR3 is TGCGCCAGCAGCGACAGGGATGGTAACTATGGCTACACCTTC. It is translated as CASSDRDGNYGYTF.